The 30 T cell receptor beta chains below come from one sample, sequenced in a study of T-cell reconstitution after alpha-beta-depleted transplantation in children. Unique molecular identifiers were used to barcode this TCRbeta library. Each CDR3 protein is one row after TCRdb ran MiXCR on the PCR reads. The sample records approximately 350,000 distinct CDR3 sequences, over 9% being singletons. Sequencing used PBMCs from the stem cell graft donor, obtained from the stem cell graft. The receptors were gathered from a human donor who donated a stem cell graft to a child with acute lymphoblastic leukemia.

Only a few counts were recorded for this clonotype. The rearrangement links TRBV29-1 to TRBJ2-7, with D perhaps matching TRBD2 (6 bases). The CDR3 sequence is 14 residues long. Looked up from germline, CDR1 is SQVTM and CDR2 is ANQGSEA. Trimming pared 6 bases from V and 0 bases from J, leaving 15 bases between. CDR3 in DNA: TGCAGCGTCGTAGCGGTAGGGGACTCCTACGAGCAGTACTTC. As protein: CSVVAVGDSYEQYF.

This clonotype was detected many times. The chain is built from TRBV28 and TRBJ1-5; maybe TRBD1 (5 bases). Germline CDR1 MDHEN, CDR2 SYDVKM. The germline V and J ends were trimmed by 2 bases and 1 base, with 9 bases remaining between them. The CDR3 extends over 15 amino acids. CDR3 region: CASSLAGRSNQPQHF. For the CDR3, the DNA is TGTGCCAGCAGTTTAGCAGGGAGGAGCAATCAGCCCCAGCATTTT.

CDR3 coding DNA: TGTGCCAGCTCACCACCGGTCGGGGATTGGTCGGGCCTTTTTTCGGATACGCAGTATTTT. Its protein is CASSPPVGDWSGLFSDTQYF. V and J are TRBV18 and TRBJ2-3; perhaps TRBD2 as D (5 bases). Germline V lookup: CDR1 KGHSH, CDR2 LQKENI. The length of the CDR3 is 20 residues. Trimming removed 0 bases from V and 6 bases from J, with 28 bases in between.

The chain carries TRBV12-3 or TRBV12-4 and TRBJ2-1; possibly TRBD1 for D (5 bases). CDR3 length equals 13 residues. V lost 1 base and J 6 bases, leaving 7 bases between the germline ends. CDR3 loop: CASSLEGFNEQFF. The CDR3 nucleotides are TGTGCCAGCAGTTTAGAGGGGTTCAATGAGCAGTTCTTC.

This clonotype has a handful of counts. The chain joins TRBV29-1 to TRBJ1-1, with D unresolved. The V and J ends lost 0 bases and 11 bases respectively, with 22 bases between them. CDR1 is SQVTM, CDR2 ANQGSEA, per germline. The CDR3 has 15 amino acids. CDR3 in amino acids: CSVEDSGSRMGRAFF. The CDR3 bases are TGCAGCGTTGAAGATAGTGGATCAAGGATGGGTAGGGCTTTCTTT.

This clonotype was seen many times. The chain has TRBV25-1 and TRBJ2-5, with TRBD1 matching over 7 bases. The ends lost 0 bases at V and 3 bases at J; junction bases unmatched: 7. The CDR3 covers 16 residues. The germline CDR1 and CDR2 sequences are MGHDK and SYGVNS. CDR3: CASSEYIGTDEETQYF. The CDR3 nucleotides are TGTGCCAGCAGTGAATATATCGGGACAGACGAAGAGACCCAGTACTTC.

This clonotype was observed a handful of times. The rearrangement links TRBV6-1 to TRBJ2-7, with 11 nucleotides matching TRBD2. The CDR3 is 15 amino acids. The germline gives CDR1 MNHNS, CDR2 SASEGT. Trimming removed 1 base from V and 2 bases from J; junction bases left unmatched: 1. The CDR3 sequence: CASSEVAGGPYEQYF. Here the CDR3 DNA reads TGTGCCAGCAGTGAAGTAGCGGGAGGGCCCTACGAGCAGTACTTC.

This rearrangement joins TRBV7-9 to TRBJ2-7; 7 bases match TRBD1. The CDR3 sequence is 15 residues long. The germline CDR1 and CDR2 sequences are SEHNR and FQNEAQ (reference sequence). Trimming took 5 bases from V and 2 from J; bases not matched to a gene: 9. CDR3 in amino acids: CASSTDRDRAYEQYF. CDR3 coding DNA: TGTGCCAGCAGCACCGACCGGGACAGAGCCTACGAGCAGTACTTC. The full variable domain, its missing parts supplied by reference TRBV7-9 and TRBJ2-7, is DTGVSQNPRHKITKRGQNVTFRCDPISEHNRLYWYRQTLGQGPEFLTYFQNEAQLEKSRLLSDRFSAERPKGSFSTLEIQRTEQGDSAMYLCASSTDRDRAYEQYFGPGTRLTVT.

Ten or more counts support this clonotype. This chain joins TRBV27 and TRBJ1-5, with 7 bases fitting TRBD1. J gave up 0 bases and V 1 base, and 12 bases lay outside the gene matches. CDR1 and CDR2 (germline): MNHEY, SMNVEV (reference sequence). CDR3 length: 19 residues. CDR3 DNA: TGTGCCAGCAGTTTATGGGCCCCGGGACAGACCTATAGCAATCAGCCCCAGCATTTT. This gives the protein CASSLWAPGQTYSNQPQHF.

The rearrangement links TRBV15 to TRBJ2-2; no reliable D call. CDR3 length equals 15 residues. The V and J ends lost 0 bases and 2 bases respectively, with 7 bases between them. The germline V gene encodes CDR1 LNHNV and CDR2 YYDKDF (reference sequence). Written as DNA, the CDR3 is TGTGCCACCAGCAGAGATATAAGTAACACCGGGGAGCTGTTTTTT. Translated, it gives CATSRDISNTGELFF.

The chain uses TRBV4-2 and TRBJ2-1, with D maybe TRBD1 (5 bases). Germline CDR1 reads LGHNA; CDR2 reads YNFKEQ. With 10 bases removed from V and 8 bases from J, the gap between germline ends came to 18 bases. The length of the CDR3 is 13 residues. The CDR3: CAMSRTMLDEQFF. In nucleotides, the CDR3 is TGTGCCATGAGCCGGACAATGCTTGATGAGCAGTTCTTC.

This clonotype was counted between two and nine times. This chain uses TRBV27 with TRBJ2-5; 7 bases are a match to TRBD1. V lost 5 bases, J lost 5 bases, and 5 bases stayed unmatched. From germline, CDR1 is MNHEY and CDR2 SMNVEV (reference sequence). The CDR3 runs to 13 residues. The CDR3 DNA reads TGTGCCAGCAGTAAGACAGGGCCGGAGACCCAGTACTTC. Its translation: CASSKTGPETQYF.

The genes are TRBV19 and TRBJ2-7; 7 nucleotides match TRBD2. Germline assignment: CDR1 LNHDA and CDR2 SQIVND (reference sequence). Trimming took 7 bases from V and 5 from J; bases not matched to a gene: 14. This CDR3 comprises 15 residues. This CDR3 reads CASTSWAGEPHEQYF. CDR3 nucleotides: TGTGCCAGTACCTCCTGGGCGGGAGAGCCCCACGAGCAGTACTTC.

This rearrangement joins TRBV27 to TRBJ2-3; the D gene is possibly TRBD1 (6 bases). Germline values: CDR1 MNHEY, CDR2 SMNVEV (reference sequence). This CDR3 has 15 amino acids. V gave up 3 bases and J gave up 4 bases, with 14 bases separating them. The CDR3 is CASSFYRASSDTQYF. CDR3 DNA sequence: TGTGCCAGCAGTTTCTACAGGGCTAGCTCAGATACGCAGTATTTT.

This clonotype was seen many times. This chain connects TRBV4-1 to TRBJ2-1; D is possibly TRBD2 (5 bases). CDR3 length equals 13 residues. Germline assignment: CDR1 MGHRA and CDR2 YSYEKL. V was cut by 4 bases and J by 10 bases, with 14 bases left in between. The CDR3 nucleotides are TGCGCCAGCAGCCCCATCGGAGGAGGAGAGCAGTTCTTC. Residues: CASSPIGGGEQFF.

The table lists this clonotype with a few counts. DNA for the CDR3: TGTGCCAGCAGTCTCACTAGTGGAGGAGATACGCAGTATTTT. As protein: CASSLTSGGDTQYF. The genes are TRBV7-6 and TRBJ2-3; a possible D gene is TRBD2 (5 bases). The CDR3 is 14 amino acids. In germline, CDR1 is SGHVS, CDR2 FNYEAQ. The V and J ends lost 6 bases and 5 bases respectively, with 15 bases between them.

The chain is built from TRBV27 and TRBJ1-2; maybe TRBD1 (6 bases). CDR1 MNHEY and CDR2 SMNVEV come from the germline V gene (reference sequence). The V and J ends lost 5 bases and 4 bases respectively, with 20 bases between them. The CDR3 spans 16 residues. The CDR3 nucleotides read TGTGCCAGCAGTCAAGGAACACAGGGTCCCCTCTATGGCTACACCTTC. This sequence encodes CASSQGTQGPLYGYTF.

The genes are TRBV5-1 and TRBJ2-3; 7 bases agree with TRBD1. V lost 0 bases to trimming and J lost 1 base; unmatched junction nucleotides: 5. The germline V gene encodes CDR1 SGHRS and CDR2 YFSETQ. CDR3 size: 16 residues. The CDR3 nucleotides read TGCGCCAGCAGCTTGGACAGGGGTGGAGGCACAGATACGCAGTATTTT. Protein: CASSLDRGGGTDTQYF.

A few counts support this clonotype. The chain has TRBV7-2 and TRBJ1-2, with 7 bases matching TRBD1. The germline V gene has CDR1 SGHTA and CDR2 FQGNSA. The CDR3 runs 15 residues. Trimming removed 2 bases from V and 8 bases from J; junction bases left unmatched: 11. CDR3 region: CASSLPGTYRGGYTF. The CDR3 DNA reads as TGTGCCAGCAGCTTACCGGGGACATACAGGGGAGGCTACACCTTC.

The sample holds a few counts of this clonotype. The rearrangement uses TRBV7-9 and TRBJ2-2; D uncertain. The CDR3 is made up of 14 amino acids. V was shortened by 3 bases and J by 6 bases, with 11 bases between the two germline ends. Germline-derived CDR1 and CDR2 are SEHNR and FQNEAQ (reference sequence). The CDR3 loop is CASSFRVSSGELFF. The CDR3 coding sequence is TGTGCCAGCAGCTTCCGGGTGTCCTCCGGGGAGCTGTTTTTT.

This clonotype was counted ten times or more. The chain is built from TRBV4-1 and TRBJ1-5; D might be TRBD1 (6 bases). From germline, CDR1 is MGHRA and CDR2 YSYEKL. CDR3 size: 16 residues. V was trimmed by 0 bases and J by 4 bases, leaving 13 bases between them. This CDR3 reads CASSQDRAGANQPQHF. The CDR3 DNA reads as TGCGCCAGCAGCCAAGATAGGGCAGGGGCTAATCAGCCCCAGCATTTT.

This clonotype was counted a few times. This chain uses TRBV20-1 with TRBJ2-7; D is unresolved. CDR1 is DFQATT and CDR2 is SNEGSKA in the germline V gene (reference sequence). The V and J ends lost 7 bases and 6 bases respectively, with 7 bases between them. CDR3 size: 9 residues. CDR3 DNA sequence: TGCAGTGTTGGGCTCGAGCAGTACTTC. Protein: CSVGLEQYF.

The chain employs TRBV12-3 or TRBV12-4 and TRBJ2-3, with D perhaps matching TRBD2 (6 bases). The CDR3 covers 14 residues. V shed 8 bases and J shed 6 bases, with 18 bases lying between them. DNA of the CDR3: TGTGCCAGCTTTTCAGGCGGGGCCCAGGATACGCAGTATTTT. Translation: CASFSGGAQDTQYF.

This clonotype has only a few counts. The germline gene is not matched at one end of the junction; a read error may be the cause. J is TRBJ2-4 and V is TRBV5-1; TRBD1 is a possible D gene (6 bases). The CDR3 totals 14 residues. Germline assignment: CDR1 SGHRS and CDR2 YFSETQ. The CDR3 DNA is TGCGCCAGCAGCCGGAATTACAGGGATGCCAGAAGAGACTTC. Translation: CASSRNYRDARRDF.

This clonotype was counted at least ten times. The V and J genes are TRBV3-1 and TRBJ2-1; TRBD2 matches at 9 bases. The J segment lost 4 bases and the V segment lost 0 bases, leaving 4 bases of the junction unmatched. Germline-derived CDR1 and CDR2 are LGHDT and YNNKEL (reference sequence). The CDR3 runs to 16 residues. CDR3: CASSQDVLAGYNEQFF. In DNA form, the CDR3 reads TGTGCCAGCAGCCAAGATGTCCTAGCGGGATACAATGAGCAGTTCTTC.

This clonotype was detected only a few times. The chain employs TRBV27 and TRBJ2-1, with D uncertain. Deletions cut 2 bases from V and 0 bases from J, with 17 bases between. From germline, CDR1 is MNHEY and CDR2 SMNVEV (reference sequence). CDR3 length: 18 residues. The CDR3 spells CASSLRSAPVGSYNEQFF. DNA of the CDR3: TGTGCCAGCAGTTTAAGAAGCGCCCCGGTTGGCTCCTACAATGAGCAGTTCTTC.

V gene TRBV7-6 combines with J gene TRBJ1-6, with TRBD1 matching 7 bases. The V gene end was trimmed by 4 bases and the J gene end by 3 bases; junction bases not matched to a gene: 9. The CDR3 consists of 17 residues. The germline V gene encodes CDR1 SGHVS and CDR2 FNYEAQ. The DNA for the CDR3 is TGTGCCAGCAGCTATAACGAGGGGGACAGCTATAATTCACCCCTCCACTTT. Its translation: CASSYNEGDSYNSPLHF. The full variable domain, rest sourced from reference TRBV7-6 and TRBJ1-6, is GAGVSQSPRYKVTKRGQDVALRCDPISGHVSLYWYRQALGQGPEFLTYFNYEAQQDKSGLPNDRFSAERPEGSISTLTIQRTEQRDSAMYRCASSYNEGDSYNSPLHFGNGTRLTVT.

This clonotype came up a few times. This chain joins TRBV7-2 and TRBJ2-1, with a weak D call TRBD2 (5 bases). V was shortened by 4 bases and J by 5 bases, with 15 bases between the two germline ends. CDR1 and CDR2 from the germline V gene are SGHTA and FQGNSA. The CDR3 contains 15 residues. CDR3 region: CASSWMVANNNEQFF. The CDR3 DNA sequence: TGTGCCAGCAGCTGGATGGTAGCGAATAACAATGAGCAGTTCTTC.

The gene calls are TRBV12-3 or TRBV12-4 and TRBJ1-4, with D unclear. The CDR3 consists of 14 residues. V shed 3 bases and J shed 8 bases, with 13 bases lying between them. The CDR3 coding sequence is TGTGCCAGCAGTTTTCGGCAGGCAAGGGAAAAACTGTTTTTT. Translation gives CASSFRQAREKLFF.

The V and J genes are TRBV12-3 or TRBV12-4 and TRBJ2-5; TRBD2 agrees at 9 bases. Trimming at V came to 3 bases and at J to 4 bases, leaving 15 bases not matched to a gene. The CDR3 is made up of 18 amino acids. As DNA, the CDR3 is TGTGCCAGCAGTTTCGCCATAAAAAGCGGGAGGCCCACAGAGACCCAGTACTTC. Its protein product is CASSFAIKSGRPTETQYF.